This T cell receptor (beta chain) was recovered during a study of vaccination and CD4 T cells after COVID-19 (dated by TCRdb to the early 2020s). Regarding the research as a whole: Convalescent patients had a positive SARS-CoV-2 result on nasal swab PCR, and of these patients, nine had mild disease and one had severe disease. The time from the second vaccine dose to post-vaccine blood sampling had a median of approximately 72 days and ranged from 14 to 241 days. The spike-specific CD4+ TCR repertoire was compared before and after mRNA vaccination in about nine COVID-19 convalescent patients and several infection-naive healthy vaccine recipients. Control cultures used a CEFX viral epitope pool as positive control, an HIV-1 Nef peptide pool as negative control, or no peptide. Participants received two doses of either the Pfizer-BioNTech BNT162b2 vaccine (n=8) or the Moderna mRNA-1273 vaccine (n=2). The cultures were stimulated with overlapping spike peptide pools from SARS-CoV-2 and from the common cold coronaviruses HCoV-NL63, HCoV-OC43 and HCoV-229E. The convalescent cohort comprised six males and four females, including two Hispanic individuals, seven Caucasians, two Asians and one multiracial person. Post-COVID blood samples were collected from convalescent patients a median of approximately 93 days after diagnosis, with a range of roughly 30 to 161 days. Results and caveats for the whole study, not just this receptor: Among the post-vaccine SARS-CoV-2-reactive clones in convalescent patients, a median around 86% showed up only after vaccination, which suggests vaccine-specific priming. In convalescent patients, nearly all vaccine-specific clones (304 of 307) were found to be mono-reactive for SARS-CoV-2 spike rather than cross-reactive with common cold coronaviruses. An increase in the median number of SARS-CoV-2-reactive clonotypes from 21 after infection to 38 after vaccination was observed, but the change was not found to be significant. Only a relatively small number of convalescent patients were included in the study, and early timepoints following natural infection were not analyzed.

Explained via the paper, the treatment or condition label denotes: approximately 10-day PBMC culture with coronavirus spike peptide pools or control peptides (ViraFEST assay). The ViraFEST assay was used in the study, in which antigen-specific T cells were expanded with peptide pools and expanded clonotypes were subsequently identified by TCR sequencing. The positive SARS-CoV-2 PCR tests of the convalescent patients were dated from March to December 2020, before the Alpha, Beta and Delta variants emerged in the United States. Each well held about 1.8 million PBMCs cultured with roughly 10 ug/ml peptide pools in IMDM containing approximately 5% human AB serum and roughly 9.3 IU/ml IL-2. Half of the culture medium was replaced with fresh IL-2-containing medium on days 3 and 7. Once the cells had been in culture for roughly 11 days, the EasySep CD4+ T cell isolation kit was used to isolate CD4+ T cells by negative selection. Ficoll-Paque Plus gradient centrifugation was used to isolate PBMCs from whole blood, and the isolated PBMCs were then either used fresh or cryopreserved at -140C. Culture conditions were generally each tested in triplicate wells.

The germline V gene yields SGHAT for CDR1 and FQNNGV for CDR2. Trimmed from V: 4 bases; trimmed from J: 4 bases; junction bases lacking a gene match: 7. Its CDR3 holds 14 amino acids, cysteine through phenylalanine. Of all the DNA, just the CDR3 is kept, 42 bases in frame from base 1. This clonotype turned up a few times. No cognate antigen has been identified for it. Per-nucleotide qualities are absent, and no much larger clonotype sits a single base away. The library was made by PCR. DNA from cultured CD4+ T cells was subjected to TCR sequencing with the Oncomine TCR Beta short-read assay at the Johns Hopkins FTIC core. Genomic DNA was extracted from the cultured CD4+ T cells with the QIAamp micro DNA kit. The Oncomine TCR Beta libraries from cultured CD4+ T cells were pooled using unique dual indexes and then sequenced on an Illumina iSeq 100. On the authors' methods: Non-productive sequences were removed, and CDR3s not starting with C, not ending with F or W, or shorter than 7 amino acids were discarded. The MANAFEST web application was used to identify antigen-specific clonotypes by comparing peptide-stimulated wells against reference wells and other culture wells. To be called positive, a clone needed an FDR below 0.05, an odds ratio above 5, and a productive frequency above 0.1% in at least two of three replicate wells. Cross-reactive clonotypes were defined as significantly expanded in both SARS-CoV-2 spike wells and at least one common cold coronavirus spike condition. CDR3 homology was assessed with Levenshtein distances (stringdist) and unrooted phylogenetic trees (ape) in R version 3.6.1. The public reads were reprocessed in TCRdb via fastp at Q25 and MiXCR, keeping in-frame beta chains. Every CDR3 protein is listed once, alongside the most common genes and DNA of its rows. None of the V and J calls come from the authors' own analysis; TCRdb made them. In all, the sample holds 14,000 or so distinct CDR3 sequences, and around 30% of those were seen once. The ten top clones hold roughly 21% of the sample.

This clonotype originated in a human donor with COVID-19. The sequence is built from TRBV11-2 and TRBJ2-7, with 7 bases aligning to TRBD2. The sequencing input was cultured CD4+ T cells from blood. The CDR3 in this case is CASSSLAVLYEQYF. The nucleotide sequence reads TGTGCCAGCAGCTCTCTAGCGGTGCTATACGAGCAGTACTTC.